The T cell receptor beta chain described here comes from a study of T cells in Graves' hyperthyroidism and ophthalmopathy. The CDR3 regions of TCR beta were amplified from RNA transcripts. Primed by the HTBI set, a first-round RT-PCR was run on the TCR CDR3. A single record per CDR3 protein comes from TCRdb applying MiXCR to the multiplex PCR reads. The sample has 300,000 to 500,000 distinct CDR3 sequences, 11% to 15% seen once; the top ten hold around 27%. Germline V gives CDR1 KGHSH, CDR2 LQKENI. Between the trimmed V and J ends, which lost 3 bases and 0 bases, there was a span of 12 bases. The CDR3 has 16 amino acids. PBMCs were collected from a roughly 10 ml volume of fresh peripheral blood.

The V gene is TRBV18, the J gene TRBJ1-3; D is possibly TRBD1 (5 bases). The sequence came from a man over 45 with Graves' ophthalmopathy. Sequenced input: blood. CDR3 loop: CASSPRQQLSGNTIYF. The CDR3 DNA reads TGTGCCAGCTCACCTCGACAGCAACTCTCTGGAAACACCATATATTTT.